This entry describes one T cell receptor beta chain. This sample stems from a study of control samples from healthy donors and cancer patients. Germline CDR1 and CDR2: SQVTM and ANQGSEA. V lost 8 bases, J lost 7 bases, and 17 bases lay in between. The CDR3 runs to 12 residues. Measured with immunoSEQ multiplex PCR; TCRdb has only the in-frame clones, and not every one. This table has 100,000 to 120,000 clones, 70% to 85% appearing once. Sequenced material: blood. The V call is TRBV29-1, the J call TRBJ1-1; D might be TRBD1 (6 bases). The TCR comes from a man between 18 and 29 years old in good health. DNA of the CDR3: TGCAGCTTAATACAACAGGGAGGTGAAGCTTTCTTT. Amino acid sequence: CSLIQQGGEAFF.